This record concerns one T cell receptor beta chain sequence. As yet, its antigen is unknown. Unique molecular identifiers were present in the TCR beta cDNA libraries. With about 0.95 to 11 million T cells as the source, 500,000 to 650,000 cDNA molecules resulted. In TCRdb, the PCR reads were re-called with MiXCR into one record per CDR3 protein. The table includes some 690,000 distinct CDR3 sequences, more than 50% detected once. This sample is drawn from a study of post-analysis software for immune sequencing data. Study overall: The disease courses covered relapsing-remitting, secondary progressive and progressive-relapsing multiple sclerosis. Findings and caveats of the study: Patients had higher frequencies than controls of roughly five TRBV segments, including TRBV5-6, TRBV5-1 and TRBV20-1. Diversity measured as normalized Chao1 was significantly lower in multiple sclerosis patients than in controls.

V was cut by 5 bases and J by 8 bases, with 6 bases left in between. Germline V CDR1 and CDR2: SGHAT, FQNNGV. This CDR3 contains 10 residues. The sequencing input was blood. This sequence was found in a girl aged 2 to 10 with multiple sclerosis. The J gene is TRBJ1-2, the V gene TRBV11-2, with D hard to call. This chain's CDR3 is CASSGSGYTF. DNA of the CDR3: TGTGCCAGCAGCGGAAGCGGCTACACCTTC.